This TCR beta chain stems from a study of T cell responses to AZD1222 COVID-19 vaccine. Overall study results and limits: When two AZD1222 doses had been given, Spike-specific TCR breadth and depth rose. Among AZD1222 vaccinees, only five to seven were seropositive at baseline. Researchers report vaccine-associated CD4 TCRs spanning spike, with dominance at 160-218 and 743-854. The donors showed a predominance of white British ancestry and of females, with possible underestimation of clonal diversity.

Germline CDR1 and CDR2: LNHDA and SQIVND (reference sequence). The V end was cut by 5 bases, the J end by 6 bases, with 9 bases between. This CDR3 is built from 12 residues. TCRdb's table, derived via immunoSEQ multiplex PCR, lists solely in-frame clones and lacks some. The data hold 130,000 or so clones, with about nine tenths observed a single time. Regarding this clone: Its antigen remains unidentified.

Sequencing was performed on peripheral blood, taken 28 days after the second dose of the MenACWY control vaccine. The rearrangement links TRBV19 to TRBJ2-3; no clear D. The receptor comes from an adult who received the MenACWY meningococcal vaccine as a control. CDR3 coding DNA: TGTGCCAGTAGTCTCCGTTCCGATACGCAGTATTTT. The encoded protein is CASSLRSDTQYF.